The rows below give T cell receptor beta chains drawn from one sample of a study of blood T cell repertoires in COVID-19. Method: immunoSEQ multiplex PCR; TCRdb's copy keeps in-frame clones and lacks some. The table records over 200,000 clones, roughly 90% of them present only once. The sequencing input was PBMCs or T cells enriched from blood (not recorded which). Source of these receptors: a woman aged 25-40 years with acute COVID-19. The CDR3 runs from the conserved cysteine through the conserved F or W. The D gene is left open where the match is weak. Clone size is stated in some rows and not others, as once, few, many or a class when expanded.

j_gene: TRBJ2-1; d_gene: TRBD1; v_gene: TRBV9; abundance: .; CDR3aa: CASSAPTGVNEQFF; CDR3nt: TGTGCCAGCAGCGCCCCGACAGGGGTTAATGAGCAGTTCTTC
j_gene: TRBJ1-6; d_gene: TRBD1; v_gene: TRBV5-4; abundance: .; CDR3aa: CASSSAGTGDSPLHF; CDR3nt: TGTGCCAGCAGCTCGGCGGGGACAGGGGATTCACCCCTCCACTTT
j_gene: TRBJ1-1; d_gene: .; v_gene: TRBV6-5; abundance: once; CDR3aa: CASSFLDPEAFF; CDR3nt: TGTGCCAGCAGTTTCCTAGACCCTGAAGCTTTCTTT
j_gene: TRBJ1-1; d_gene: TRBD1; v_gene: TRBV19; abundance: .; CDR3aa: CASSMDRGQSWFPEAFF; CDR3nt: TGTGCCAGTAGTATGGACAGGGGGCAATCGTGGTTCCCTGAAGCTTTCTTT
j_gene: TRBJ2-7; d_gene: .; v_gene: TRBV7-2; abundance: .; CDR3aa: CASSLARIGGYEQYF; CDR3nt: TGTGCCAGCAGCTTAGCTCGGATAGGAGGCTACGAGCAGTACTTC
j_gene: TRBJ1-6; d_gene: .; v_gene: TRBV30; abundance: .; CDR3aa: CAWRAGDSPLHF; CDR3nt: TGTGCCTGGAGGGCAGGGGATTCACCCCTCCACTTT
j_gene: TRBJ2-2; d_gene: .; v_gene: TRBV12-5; abundance: .; CDR3aa: CASGLGGQTGELFF; CDR3nt: TGTGCTAGTGGTTTGGGGGGACAAACCGGGGAGCTGTTTTTT
j_gene: TRBJ1-1; d_gene: .; v_gene: TRBV6-5; abundance: .; CDR3aa: CASSTSGENTEAFF; CDR3nt: .
j_gene: TRBJ2-3; d_gene: TRBD2; v_gene: TRBV15; abundance: .; CDR3aa: CATSSWLSGDGPDTQYF; CDR3nt: TGTGCCACCAGCAGCTGGCTTAGCGGGGACGGGCCAGATACGCAGTATTTT
j_gene: TRBJ1-1; d_gene: TRBD1; v_gene: TRBV5-5; abundance: .; CDR3aa: CASSPGQPRGMNTEAFF; CDR3nt: TGTGCCAGCAGCCCGGGACAGCCTCGAGGGATGAACACTGAAGCTTTCTTT
j_gene: TRBJ2-1; d_gene: .; v_gene: TRBV20-1; abundance: .; CDR3aa: CSADNYNEQFF; CDR3nt: TGCAGTGCTGACAACTACAATGAGCAGTTCTTC
j_gene: TRBJ1-1; d_gene: .; v_gene: TRBV12-3/TRBV12-4; abundance: .; CDR3aa: CASSAVRDTEAFF; CDR3nt: TGTGCCAGCAGCGCCGTGAGGGACACTGAAGCTTTCTTT
j_gene: TRBJ1-2; d_gene: .; v_gene: TRBV27; abundance: .; CDR3aa: CASSPTGQYGYTF; CDR3nt: TGTGCCAGCAGTCCTACAGGTCAGTATGGCTACACCTTC
j_gene: TRBJ2-3; d_gene: TRBD1; v_gene: TRBV7-9; abundance: .; CDR3aa: CASSLGQGAEDTQYF; CDR3nt: TGTGCCAGCAGCTTGGGACAGGGGGCGGAGGATACGCAGTATTTT
j_gene: TRBJ2-1; d_gene: TRBD1; v_gene: TRBV24-1; abundance: .; CDR3aa: CATSARLRTGSSNEQFF; CDR3nt: TGTGCCACCAGTGCCCGCCTGAGGACAGGCTCGTCCAATGAGCAGTTCTTC
j_gene: TRBJ1-3; d_gene: TRBD1; v_gene: TRBV2; abundance: .; CDR3aa: CASRDQGATGNTIYF; CDR3nt: TGTGCCAGCAGGGACCAGGGGGCCACGGGAAACACCATATATTTT
j_gene: TRBJ1-4; d_gene: .; v_gene: TRBV7-9; abundance: .; CDR3aa: CASSRTQGSNEKLFF; CDR3nt: TGTGCCAGCAGCCGCACACAGGGCTCTAATGAAAAACTGTTTTTT
j_gene: TRBJ1-4; d_gene: TRBD1; v_gene: TRBV5-1; abundance: .; CDR3aa: CASSHGTAEGEKLFF; CDR3nt: TGCGCCAGCAGTCATGGGACAGCCGAGGGTGAAAAACTGTTTTTT
j_gene: TRBJ1-1; d_gene: TRBD1; v_gene: TRBV12-5; abundance: .; CDR3aa: CASGLQGGVAFF; CDR3nt: TGTGCTAGTGGTTTGCAAGGGGGCGTTGCTTTCTTT